This T cell receptor beta chain was found in a study of cytomegalovirus exposure and HLA in healthy donors. On this clone: Its matching antigen is unknown.

Findings and caveats of the study: Altogether, 160 or so TCR beta chains were recorded as cytomegalovirus-associated.

Clones were read by immunoSEQ multiplex PCR, and TCRdb kept only the in-frame ones, dropping some. Of fewer than 150,000 clones listed, 70% to 90% are singletons. The specimen was PBMCs. This clonotype was sampled from a man younger than 35 in good health and CMV-seropositive.

The CDR3 loop reads CASSFSRVGTNEKLFF. The CDR3 nucleotides read TGTGCCAGCAGTTTTTCCAGGGTGGGGACTAATGAAAAACTGTTTTTT. The chain uses TRBV7-9 and TRBJ1-4; perhaps TRBD1 as D (5 bases). The germline CDR1 and CDR2 sequences are SEHNR and FQNEAQ (reference sequence). The CDR3 length is 16 residues. V lost 6 bases and J 2 bases, leaving 16 bases between the germline ends.